This entry features one T cell receptor (beta chain) sequence. Its antigen remains undetermined. No quality values exist for individual bases; no much larger clone is one base distant. Clipping removes 6 bases from V and 4 bases from J, with 6 as the unmatched junction base count. Taken from cysteine to phenylalanine, the CDR3 has 14 residues. Just the 42-base CDR3 DNA is kept, in frame starting at base 1. Based on the germline V gene, the CDR1 and CDR2 sequences are SGHTA and FQGNSA. This specimen's time point label, per the study, means: 24 weeks on oral tofacitinib. The intended sense of this specimen's treatment or condition label: oral pan-JAK inhibitor, 5-10 mg twice daily. From alopecia areata patients, peripheral blood was collected along with lesional scalp punch biopsies. PBMCs were isolated by density centrifugation and stained for CD3, CD4 and CD8, after which CD4+ and CD8+ T cells were sorted on a FACSAria.

The sample belongs to a study of CD8+ T cells in alopecia areata listed by TCRdb under 2018. Regarding the study in general: Treated patients were enrolled in an open-label pilot trial of oral tofacitinib at 5 to 10 mg twice daily for moderate-to-severe alopecia areata. Tofacitinib was given for 6 to 18 months, followed by 6 months of follow-up off drug to assess delayed response and recurrence. Disease severity in treated patients was measured with the SALT score, which quantifies the percentage of affected scalp surface area. The study used high-throughput TCRbeta sequencing to examine T cell clonal expansion in alopecia areata, in both the C3H/HeJ mouse model and human patients. Scalp tissue and sorted CD4+ and CD8+ peripheral blood T cells from patchy and totalis/universalis alopecia areata patients and from healthy controls were covered by human TCRbeta sequencing. Patients on tofacitinib were biopsied at baseline and after 4 and 24 weeks of treatment, and several of the patients also had a later scalp biopsy. Scalp clonality was compared across normal scalp (n=4), patchy alopecia areata scalp (n=8), and alopecia totalis/universalis scalp (n=8). RNA was extracted with the PAXgene miRNA kit for fixed scalp, the miRNeasy kit for PBMCs, and the RNeasy kit for mouse skin. immunoSEQ multiplex PCR using 35 Vbeta forward primers and 13 Jbeta reverse primers was used to amplify TCRbeta CDR3 regions. Summary of the overall study and its limitations: Many expanded lesional clones persisted in scalp and blood during tofacitinib treatment, which may partly explain relapse after stopping treatment. Scalp clonality and the number of expanded CD8+ clones among the top 100 scalp clones were significantly decreased by tofacitinib. Scalp TCR repertoire analysis is complicated because resident alphabeta T cells in normal human skin are also sequenced, whereas mouse skin is dominated by gammadelta T cells. Lesional scalp, especially in alopecia totalis/universalis, showed higher clonality and more expanded CD8+ clones than normal scalp, suggesting antigenic drive. Shared TCR sequences between patients were less evident than in mice, which may be partly attributable to HLA diversity in the patient population. Because the treated cohort was small and had only one nonresponder, larger studies are needed to examine links between baseline CD8+ expansion and response.

Library construction relied on the immunoSEQ multiplex PCR assay. For TCR sequencing, RNA was extracted from every sample and reverse transcribed into cDNA to serve as template. First-strand cDNA was synthesized with SuperScript III using a 2:1 mix of oligo-dT and random hexamers. A synthetic immune receptor repertoire was used to measure amplification bias, and any remaining bias was corrected computationally. Regarding the original processing steps: Raw reads were preprocessed for error removal, and CDR3 was defined according to IMGT conventions as running from the conserved cysteine to phenylalanine. To get clonality, Shannon entropy was normalized by log2 of the number of productive unique TCRs and the result was subtracted from 1. Scalp TCRbeta sequences were cross-referenced with sorted blood CD4 and CD8 repertoires so that the CD4 or CD8 identity of scalp clones could be inferred. TCRdb re-hosts the immuneACCESS table, in-frame sequences only. Its copies lack some clones; in the studies checked, an unresolved V gene accounts for under half of them, and the cause for the rest is not known. V, J and clone size reflect that table, while D and trimming were determined from the DNA. The sample table holds 200,000 or so clones, of which roughly 50% were seen once. About 5% of the sample is in the top ten clones.

This receptor chain uses TRBV7-2 and TRBJ2-5; 9 bases in the junction line up with TRBD1. The source is a human donor with alopecia areata. The starting material was CD4+ T cells sorted from blood, obtained at week 24, from a patient treated with tofacitinib. The sequenced DNA is TGTGCCAGCAGACGACAGGGGGAAGGAGAGACCCAGTACTTC. This translates into CASRRQGEGETQYF.